This entry describes one TCR beta chain. No cognate antigen has been identified for it. The sample holds no much larger clone one base away, and base qualities are not on file. The CDR3 runs 14 residues from the cysteine to the phenylalanine. The entry retains the CDR3 DNA only, 42 bases that are in frame from base 1. The germline V gene specifies MNHEY as CDR1 and SVGAGI as CDR2. V loses 6 bases at its end and J loses 2 bases; junction bases beyond the gene matches: 4. These data originate in a study of cytomegalovirus exposure and HLA in healthy donors (dated by TCRdb to 2016 to 2017). A note on the overall study: An earlier analysis of 587 of the donors reported about 300 Gb of sequence data and 117 million unique TCR beta sequences obtained from about 170 million T cells. Of the 300 to 450 genotyped donors, less than 90% were placed in the genetic ancestry cluster associated with self-reported Caucasian donors. Donor age, sex, ethnicity and CMV serostatus were compiled alongside the repertoire data. In a later analysis, previously published TCR beta repertoires from fewer than 750 donors were re-analyzed and high-resolution HLA genotyping was added so that TCR occurrence patterns could be studied. Typing coverage varied by locus: roughly 620-630 donors for A, B, C, DRB1 and DQB1; under 550 for DQA1; more than 600 for DPA1; more than 450 for DPB1. The study was designed to test whether signatures of past pathogen exposure could be identified by cataloging public T cell receptors. A later genetic analysis took genome-wide SNP genotypes for about three fifths of the 666 donors and used that subset as a discovery cohort. About five DR-DQ haplotypes were treated as single units for association and clustering because of strong linkage in the cohort. HLA typing included class I and class II loci at four-digit resolution. Roughly 300 gigabases of sequencing data and tens of millions of unique TCR sequences were included in an early release covering around 650 HLA-typed donors. A separate validation cohort of roughly 120 different subjects was used in addition to the roughly 700-subject first cohort. An earlier analysis of about 620 of the donors applied high-throughput TCR beta sequencing to assess whether each TCR beta V gene segment acted as functional or pseudogenic. Every discovery cohort repertoire had been produced on one sequencing platform. To predict cytomegalovirus infection status, the study combined high-throughput TCR immunosequencing, statistical association of individual TCRs with disease status, and machine learning. The study used immunosequencing to profile the T cell repertoires of more than 650 subjects and linked those repertoires to cytomegalovirus serostatus. Rather than using new phenotypic data, the later analysis identified candidate immune exposures from TCR beta sequences and from how often those sequences occurred across donors. On average, roughly 240,000 unique TCR beta nucleotide sequences were sequenced per donor among about 400 genotyped donors of the cohort, with roughly 18% of those sequences being non-productive.

The cohort was made up of 650 to 700 healthy bone marrow donors. Cohort members were all nominally healthy when sampled, although unrecorded immune exposures were likely present. The donor tested CMV seronegative and was one of the 352 seronegative cohort members. A peripheral blood sample was provided by each donor, and peripheral blood mononuclear cells were used for TCR beta sequencing. The Qiagen DNeasy Blood Extraction Kit was used to extract genomic DNA from the blood cell samples. The protocol used for the library was the immunoSEQ multiplex PCR assay. A mixture of 60 forward primers for TCR Vbeta segments and 13 reverse primers for TCR Jbeta segments was used in the multiplex PCR. Amplification of the CDR3 region of rearranged TCR beta genes was performed with a multiplex PCR assay on genomic DNA. On the Illumina HiSeq System, the amplified TCR beta libraries were sequenced as 87-base-pair reads. The authors' pipeline ran thus. A later analysis tallied roughly 80 million unique TCR beta chains across the 600 to 700 repertoires, and approximately 11 million of those chains were shared by two or more donors. Raw reads were error-corrected and collapsed into unique sequences by a nearest-neighbor algorithm in which closely related sequences were merged to remove PCR and sequencing errors. V, D and J gene segments were assigned by aligning CDR3 sequences to IMGT reference sequences. For a sequence to be retained, a match of at least six nucleotides was required to both a V gene segment and a J gene segment. Rearrangements were called productive when the CDR3 lacked stop codons and stayed in frame with V and J; all others were non-productive. Following IMGT convention, CDR3 was defined as the stretch from the second conserved V-encoded cysteine up to the conserved J-encoded phenylalanine. Sequences without an unambiguous match to a single V gene segment were excluded from the earlier analysis of a few hundred of the donors. An earlier analysis of about 590 of the donors classified V segments as functional when productive rearrangements were above 56.7% and as segregating when the standard deviation between donors was above 5%. A statistical classification framework was built to diagnose cytomegalovirus status from the catalog of TCR beta chain sequences. In a later analysis, V and J genes were assigned by comparing TCR nucleotide sequences against IMGT/GENE-DB human TR gene sequences. Using the TCRdist pipeline, a later analysis assigned CDR3 sequences along with most-parsimonious VDJ recombination scenarios. In a later analysis, each TCR beta chain was defined by its CDR3 amino acid sequence together with its V-gene family, and reads without a unique V-gene family were excluded. To address suspected cross-contamination and a sequencing artifact, a later analysis removed a few hundred highly shared, low-generation-probability nucleotide sequences. In a later analysis, a clonal expansion index for each public chain was calculated from normalized within-repertoire ranks of inferred template counts. In a later analysis, generation probabilities were computed using a VDJ recombination model fitted to out-of-frame rearrangements, and the results were checked against IGoR. In a later analysis, TCR-TCR, TCR-HLA and TCR-CMV co-occurrence was scored with hypergeometric tests, and a repertoire-size bias correction was applied to TCR pairs. In a later analysis, false discovery rates were estimated by permuting HLA or CMV assignments 20 times. A later analysis grouped co-occurring TCRs with DBSCAN, adding TCRdist sequence similarity when clustering within HLA-allele-positive subsets. Co-occurrence clustering excluded repertoires with fewer than 30,000 or more than 120,000 public chains, plus five with anomalous nucleotide sharing. The source is immuneACCESS, and TCRdb retained only in-frame sequences with V and J called. Part of the clones is not carried over; for the studies checked, unresolved V genes explain less than half of this, and the remainder is unexplained. The V and J calls and clone size come from that table; D and trimming were worked out from the DNA. Recorded for this sample are 150,000 or so clones; approximately 80% of them occurred a single time. The top ten hold 2% to 3% of the sample.

General conclusions and limits of the study: Because counts were too low, about 15 rarely observed V segments, including chromosome 9 orphons, were left out of the earlier analysis of about 500 of the donors. Linkage disequilibrium might explain the correlated functional status among segregating V segments, but an unknown experimental factor could not be excluded. Assigning TCR associations to individual alleles was difficult when HLA alleles, especially DR and DQ, strongly co-occurred. A later analysis reported that several top co-occurrence clusters appeared linked to parvovirus B19, influenza, CMV and Epstein-Barr virus. A cluster of highly shared sequence variants was judged likely to represent a technical artifact of the sequencing pipeline. A few of the identified cytomegalovirus-associated TCR beta chains were confirmed in vitro to be specific for cytomegalovirus antigens. CMV serostatus was the only immune exposure information available for the cohort. In a later analysis, the rate of TCR association differed among HLA loci, with DRB1 alleles having the most associated TCRs and HLA-C alleles having the fewest. In a later analysis, 15,000 to 20,000 TCR beta sequences were associated with specific HLA alleles at a false discovery rate of 0.05. Compared with equally common non-associated chains, HLA-associated TCR beta chains in a later analysis were more clonally expanded and had lower generation probabilities. This cohort had only TCR beta chains sequenced, and the lack of alpha or paired-chain data limited which features could be detected. In both the original and validation cohorts, the classifier was reported to diagnose cytomegalovirus status with high specificity and sensitivity. The study listed 150 to 200 TCR beta chains as associated with cytomegalovirus. A further reported finding was that TCR beta sequences accurately predicted the HLA-A and HLA-B alleles for most subjects in the first cohort. A later analysis found that most CMV-associated TCR beta chains appeared HLA-restricted, with HLA associations seemingly driven largely by CMV exposure. The authors suggested that the approach could potentially be extended to other disease states and immunological phenotypes. Broadly in line with IMGT annotations, most TCR beta V segments showed up in productive rearrangements about 87% or about 30% of the time in an earlier analysis of around 550 of the donors. Some IMGT-functional V segments, including TRBV6-2 and TRBV6-3, could not be distinguished by the 87-base-pair reads and were therefore excluded. Sequencing depth was assumed to be roughly uniform across donors in the presence/absence analyses, though that assumption may not hold. HLA typing was unavailable for some donors at each locus, so association tests used only the typed subset. An association between a missense DCLRE1C variant and V-gene and J-gene trimming of TCR beta chains was found in a later genetic analysis and replicated in an independent cohort. Compared with the roughly 670-donor mean, donors in an Asian-associated ancestry cluster had fewer N-insertions in productive TCRs, according to a later genetic analysis. Most TCR sequences were seen in very few donors, while some public TCRs were found in many individuals.

The rearranged chain carries TRBV6-5 and TRBJ2-7, with TRBD1 identical over 10 junction bases. The clonotype comes from a man between 45 and 60 years old in good health and CMV-seronegative. Input material: PBMCs. Here is the DNA: TGTGCCAGCAGCCCGACAGGGGGCCCCTACGAGCAGTACTTC. This gives the protein CASSPTGGPYEQYF.